Given below is one TCR beta chain in context. Produced via immunoSEQ multiplex PCR; TCRdb's table is partial and in-frame only. The sample yields tens of thousands of clones, 85% to 90% seen once. These data belong to a study of PD-L1 blockade in urothelial cancer. Indicated time point: peripheral blood 6 weeks after treatment start. There are 16 residues in the CDR3. The germline CDR1 and CDR2 sequences are SGHAT and FQNNGV. Between the trimmed V and J ends, which lost 2 bases and 5 bases, there was a span of 13 bases. The clonotype comes from a man aged 60 to 75 with urothelial cancer. The chain is built from TRBV11-2 and TRBJ2-6; tentatively, D is TRBD2 (6 bases). The source material was PBMCs, sampled around atezolizumab (anti-PD-L1) treatment. As DNA, the CDR3 is TGTGCCAGCAGCTTATCGGAGGGTTTGTGGGCCAACGTCCTGACTTTC. It encodes CASSLSEGLWANVLTF. Full variable domain (outside the CDR3, taken from reference TRBV11-2 and TRBJ2-6): EAGVAQSPRYKIIEKRQSVAFWCNPISGHATLYWYQQILGQGPKLLIQFQNNGVVDDSQLPKDRFSAERLKGVDSTLKIQPAKLEDSAVYLCASSLSEGLWANVLTFGAGSRLTVL.